Below, 26 T cell receptor beta chains from the same sample are listed, as sequenced in a study of T cells in Graves' hyperthyroidism and ophthalmopathy. Amplified regions were TCR beta CDR3 sequences from RNA transcripts. The HTBI primer set served for first-round RT-PCR of the TCR CDR3. TCRdb re-derived calls from the multiplex PCR reads in MiXCR, one entry per CDR3 protein. The sample carries 540,000 or so distinct CDR3 sequences, about 15% recorded once. Sequencing was performed on blood. Receptors were obtained from a woman in her 30s with Graves' hyperthyroidism.

The V call is TRBV18, the J call TRBJ1-1; 8 bases align to TRBD1. Losses at the gene ends were 3 bases for V and 6 bases for J; bases not matched to a gene: 9. The length of the CDR3 is 15 residues. Germline V gene sequence: CDR1 KGHSH, CDR2 LQKENI. The CDR3 DNA sequence: TGTGCCAGCTCACCCCGACAGGGGCGGGAGGCTGAAGCTTTCTTT. This encodes CASSPRQGREAEAFF.

This clonotype occurred many times. The V gene is TRBV7-9, the J gene TRBJ2-1; D possibly corresponds to TRBD2 (6 bases). The CDR3 has 14 amino acids. Trimming cost V 5 bases and J 7 bases, with 15 bases left between them. Germline V gene data show CDR1 as SEHNR and CDR2 as FQNEAQ (reference sequence). This chain's CDR3 is CASSLAGSLNEQFF. CDR3 sequence (DNA): TGTGCCAGCAGCCTGGCGGGAAGTTTGAATGAGCAGTTCTTC.

The V gene is TRBV6-1, the J gene TRBJ1-3; no clear D gene. Germline assignment: CDR1 MNHNS and CDR2 SASEGT. The CDR3 spans 13 residues. Trimming took 8 bases from V and 5 from J, leaving 13 bases between them. The CDR3 loop is CASSAEGRNTIYF. CDR3 nucleotides: TGTGCCAGCTCAGCGGAGGGTCGAAACACCATATATTTT.

The sample holds many counts of this clonotype. The chain has TRBV20-1 and TRBJ2-7, with 8 bases matching TRBD2. CDR3 length equals 14 residues. Germline CDR1 DFQATT, CDR2 SNEGSKA (reference sequence). Trimming took 6 bases from V and 6 from J; bases not matched to a gene: 13. In DNA form, the CDR3 reads TGCAGTGCCGTAGGGGCAGCGGGAGAGGGCGAGCAGTACTTC. Translated: CSAVGAAGEGEQYF.

In its sample, this clonotype was seen many times. This chain connects TRBV7-2 to TRBJ1-2, with D unclear. The CDR3 is 14 residues long. Germline lookup yields CDR1 SGHTA and CDR2 FQGNSA. The V end lost 0 bases, the J end lost 4 bases, and 9 bases lay between the germline ends. CDR3 bases: TGTGCCAGCAGCTTAGCCCACGATGGCTATGGCTACACCTTC. Translating it yields CASSLAHDGYGYTF.

There are many counts of this clonotype. CDR3 sequence: CASTPMRGSSGDTQYF. DNA for the CDR3: TGTGCCAGCACCCCCATGCGCGGGAGCAGCGGGGATACGCAGTATTTT. The chain employs TRBV28 and TRBJ2-3; 7 bases agree with TRBD2. The CDR3 extends over 16 amino acids. Looked up from germline, CDR1 is MDHEN and CDR2 is SYDVKM. The V gene end was trimmed by 7 bases and the J gene end by 6 bases; junction bases not matched to a gene: 16. Full variable domain (missing parts from reference TRBV28 and TRBJ2-3): DVKVTQSSRYLVKRTGEKVFLECVQDMDHENMFWYRQDPGLGLRLIYFSYDVKMKEKGDIPEGYSVSREKKERFSLILESASTNQTSMYLCASTPMRGSSGDTQYFGPGTRLTVL.

This clonotype was detected ten times or more. The chain links TRBV27 to TRBJ1-1; D is possibly TRBD1 (6 bases). The V end was cut by 5 bases, the J end by 1 base, with 11 bases between. Germline V gene sequence: CDR1 MNHEY, CDR2 SMNVEV (reference sequence). The CDR3 loop spans 14 amino acids. CDR3 sequence: CASSPPGENTEAFF. The CDR3 nucleotides are TGTGCCAGCAGTCCCCCAGGGGAGAACACTGAAGCTTTCTTT.

V usage is TRBV29-1 and J usage is TRBJ2-2; no definite D call. Germline V gene sequence: CDR1 SQVTM, CDR2 ANQGSEA. Trimming shortened V by 4 bases and J by 1 base, and 7 bases separated the two germline ends. The CDR3 totals 13 residues. The CDR3 reads CSVVMENTGELFF. The DNA of the CDR3 is TGCAGCGTTGTCATGGAGAACACCGGGGAGCTGTTTTTT.

Notes on this clonotype: This may arise from a read error, as a much more abundant clone is one base away. This chain connects TRBV12-3 or TRBV12-4 to TRBJ2-7; D is uncertain. Deletions cut 6 bases from V and 7 bases from J, with 13 bases between. This CDR3 is built from 12 residues. The CDR3 sequence is CASRLGTVEQYF. CDR3 nucleotide sequence: TGTGCCAGCAGACTGGGTACGGTGGAGCAGTACTTC.

At least ten counts were recorded for this clonotype. The V call is TRBV3-1, the J call TRBJ1-4; 10 nucleotides line up with TRBD1. The CDR3 has 16 amino acids. Trimming removed 4 bases from V and 3 bases from J; junction bases left unmatched: 5. Per germline, CDR1 LGHDT and CDR2 YNNKEL (reference sequence). The CDR3 DNA reads TGTGCCAGCAGCCCGACAGGGGGCATAGCTAATGAAAAACTGTTTTTT. Residues: CASSPTGGIANEKLFF.

This clonotype came up many times. This sequence joins TRBV12-5 and TRBJ2-7, with 9 bases that match TRBD2. This CDR3 is built from 14 residues. Germline V gene sequence: CDR1 LGHNT, CDR2 FRNRAP. V shed 6 bases and J 4 bases; nucleotides not matched to a gene: 7. The CDR3 spells CASGTGLAQYEQYF. For the CDR3, the DNA is TGTGCTAGTGGCACGGGACTAGCACAATACGAGCAGTACTTC.

This clonotype was counted between two and nine times. V gene TRBV6-1 combines with J gene TRBJ2-3; D may be TRBD2 (7 bases). The CDR3 runs to 18 residues. The ends were cut back, 3 bases at V and 0 bases at J, with 19 bases in the middle. CDR1 is MNHNS and CDR2 is SASEGT in the germline V gene. The CDR3 protein is CASSERGGSKTSTDTQYF. The CDR3 DNA reads TGTGCCAGCAGTGAGAGGGGGGGGTCAAAAACTAGCACAGATACGCAGTATTTT.

This clonotype was detected a few times. CDR3: CASSLGREGWTGELFF. The CDR3 DNA is TGTGCCAGCAGTTTAGGGCGGGAGGGTTGGACCGGGGAGCTGTTTTTT. The rearrangement joins TRBV12-3 or TRBV12-4 to TRBJ2-2, with 9 positions matching TRBD2. CDR3 length equals 16 residues. Trimming removed 1 base from V and 5 bases from J; junction bases left unmatched: 5.

This clonotype was recorded many times. This rearrangement joins TRBV30 to TRBJ1-6; D is undetermined. This CDR3 contains 14 residues. V was trimmed by 7 bases and J by 2 bases, leaving 12 bases between them. Germline V gene data show CDR1 as GTSNPN and CDR2 as SVGIG (reference sequence). The CDR3 region is CAFSTGPYNSPLHF. The CDR3 nucleotides read TGTGCCTTTTCTACCGGCCCCTATAATTCACCCCTCCACTTT. The full variable domain, in which reference TRBV30 and TRBJ1-6 provide the parts outside the CDR3, is SQTIHQWPATLVQPVGSPLSLECTVEGTSNPNLYWYRQAAGRGLQLLFYSVGIGQISSEVPQNLSASRPQDRQFILSSKKLLLSDSGFYLCAFSTGPYNSPLHFGNGTRLTVT.

This clonotype was observed many times. The CDR3 nucleotides read TGTGCCAGCATAAGGGCCCGAAGTGGGGCCAACGTCCTGACTTTC. Translation: CASIRARSGANVLTF. The chain recombines TRBV27 with TRBJ2-6; D is ambiguous. Deletions cut 7 bases from V and 3 bases from J, with 13 bases between. Germline assignment: CDR1 MNHEY and CDR2 SMNVEV (reference sequence). The CDR3 runs 15 residues.

The table lists this clonotype with many counts. The chain links TRBV5-1 to TRBJ2-7, with D possibly being TRBD1 (7 bases). The CDR3 spans 13 residues. V lost 5 bases and J 4 bases, leaving 13 bases between the germline ends. The germline V gene encodes CDR1 SGHRS and CDR2 YFSETQ. The CDR3 reads CASRGGTDYEQYF. DNA of the CDR3: TGCGCCAGCAGAGGCGGGACAGATTACGAGCAGTACTTC. Using reference TRBV5-1 and TRBJ2-7 for the parts outside the CDR3, the full variable domain is KAGVTQTPRYLIKTRGQQVTLSCSPISGHRSVSWYQQTPGQGLQFLFEYFSETQRNKGNFPGRFSGRQFSNSRSEMNVSTLELGDSALYLCASRGGTDYEQYFGPGTRLTVT.

With respect to this clonotype: A read error may be the cause here, since a much bigger clone is one base away. V is TRBV18 and J is TRBJ2-2; no firm D call. Germline V gene lookup returns CDR1 KGHSH and CDR2 LQKENI. This CDR3 comprises 15 residues. In DNA, the CDR3 is TGTGTCAGCTCACCACAAAACAGAAACACCGGGGAGCTGTTTTTT. Encoded protein: CVSSPQNRNTGELFF.

In its sample, this clonotype was seen many times. The chain recombines TRBV20-1 with TRBJ2-7; D not resolved. Germline CDR1 DFQATT, CDR2 SNEGSKA (reference sequence). The CDR3 extends over 11 amino acids. The V and J ends lost 4 bases and 4 bases respectively, with 8 bases between them. The CDR3 sequence: CSAKAVYEQYF. CDR3 coding DNA: TGCAGTGCTAAGGCGGTATACGAGCAGTACTTC.

This clonotype has more than one count but fewer than ten. The junction does not match germline at one end; this may be a read error. The rearrangement joins TRBV9 to TRBJ2-2, with D possibly being TRBD1 or TRBD2 (5 bases each). The CDR3 totals 14 residues. Germline loops: CDR1 SGDLS, CDR2 YYNGEE. CDR3 in DNA: TGTGCCAGCACCGGGGACCTCTACACCGGGGAGCCGTTTTTT. As protein: CASTGDLYTGEPFF.

This clonotype was seen at least ten times. The chain has TRBV7-9 and TRBJ1-5; 9 bases are a match to TRBD1. V gave up 5 bases and J gave up 6 bases; unmatched junction bases: 8. Germline CDR1 SEHNR, CDR2 FQNEAQ (reference sequence). The CDR3 consists of 15 residues. CDR3 nucleotides: TGTGCCAGCAGCCAACAGGGGGCTGGCGCTCAGCCCCAGCATTTT. Amino acid sequence: CASSQQGAGAQPQHF.

This clonotype was picked up many times. The genes are TRBV24-1 and TRBJ2-3; D gene unclear. The germline V and J ends were trimmed by 3 bases and 2 bases, with 5 bases remaining between them. This CDR3 region has 13 residues. In germline, CDR1 is KGHDR, CDR2 SFDVKD. CDR3: CATSDENTDTQYF. The CDR3 DNA reads TGTGCCACCAGTGATGAGAACACAGATACGCAGTATTTT.

This clonotype turned up a few times. The chain combines TRBV20-1 with TRBJ1-5; no firm D call. This CDR3 is 15 amino acids long. CDR1 and CDR2 (germline): DFQATT, SNEGSKA (reference sequence). The V end lost 0 bases, the J end lost 0 bases, and 9 bases lay between the germline ends. In DNA, the CDR3 is TGCAGTGCTAGAGATGGAGATTCTAGCAATCAGCCCCAGCATTTT. This encodes CSARDGDSSNQPQHF.

This clonotype turned up a few times. The chain uses TRBV4-3 and TRBJ2-3; D possibly corresponds to TRBD2 (6 bases). The CDR3 is 16 amino acids. V was pared by 4 bases and J by 2 bases, with 16 bases between. Germline-derived CDR1 and CDR2 are LGHNA and YSLEER. Written as DNA, the CDR3 is TGCGCCAGCAGCCTCTCCGGCGGGACTTTCACAGATACGCAGTATTTT. Translation: CASSLSGGTFTDTQYF.

This clonotype was detected only a few times. This chain connects TRBV19 to TRBJ2-2, with D perhaps given as TRBD1 or TRBD2 (5 bases each). Germline V CDR1 and CDR2: LNHDA, SQIVND (reference sequence). The CDR3 extends over 17 amino acids. V was clipped by 3 bases and J by 0 bases, with 14 bases between them. The CDR3 coding sequence is TGTGCCAGTAGTATGGGGCGGAGCGGCACGAACACCGGGGAGCTGTTTTTT. It specifies CASSMGRSGTNTGELFF.

This clonotype showed up just once. One end of the junction is discordant with germline, which a read error may explain. This chain uses TRBV11-1 with TRBJ1-4; 9 bases fit TRBD1. The CDR3 totals 13 residues. The germline V gene encodes CDR1 SGHAT and CDR2 FQDESV (reference sequence). The CDR3 loop reads CATSRDREEKLLF. CDR3 bases: TGTGCCACCAGCCGGGACAGGGAAGAAAAACTGCTTTTT.

This clonotype has just a few counts. This chain joins TRBV9 and TRBJ2-2; D is undetermined. CDR1 SGDLS and CDR2 YYNGEE come from the germline V gene. The CDR3 runs 13 residues. With 0 bases removed from V and 8 bases from J, the gap between germline ends came to 8 bases. DNA for the CDR3: TGTGCCAGCAGCGTAGGGGCGGAAGGGGAGCTGTTTTTT. This translates into CASSVGAEGELFF.